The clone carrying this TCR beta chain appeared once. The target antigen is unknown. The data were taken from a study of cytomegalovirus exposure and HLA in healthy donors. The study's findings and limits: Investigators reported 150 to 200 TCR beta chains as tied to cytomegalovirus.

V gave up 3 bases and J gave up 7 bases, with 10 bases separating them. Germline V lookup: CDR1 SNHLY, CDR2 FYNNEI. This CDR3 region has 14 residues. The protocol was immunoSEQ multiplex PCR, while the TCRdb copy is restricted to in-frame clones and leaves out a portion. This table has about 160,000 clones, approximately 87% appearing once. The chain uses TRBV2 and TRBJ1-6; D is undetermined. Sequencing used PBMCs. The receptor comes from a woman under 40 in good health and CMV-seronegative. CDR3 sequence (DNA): TGTGCCAGCAGTGATCACGGGATAAATTCACCCCTCCACTTT. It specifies CASSDHGINSPLHF. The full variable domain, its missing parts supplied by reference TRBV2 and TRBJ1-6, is EPEVTQTPSHQVTQMGQEVILRCVPISNHLYFYWYRQILGQKVEFLVSFYNNEISEKSEIFDDQFSVERPDGSNFTLKIRSTKLEDSAMYFCASSDHGINSPLHFGNGTRLTVT.